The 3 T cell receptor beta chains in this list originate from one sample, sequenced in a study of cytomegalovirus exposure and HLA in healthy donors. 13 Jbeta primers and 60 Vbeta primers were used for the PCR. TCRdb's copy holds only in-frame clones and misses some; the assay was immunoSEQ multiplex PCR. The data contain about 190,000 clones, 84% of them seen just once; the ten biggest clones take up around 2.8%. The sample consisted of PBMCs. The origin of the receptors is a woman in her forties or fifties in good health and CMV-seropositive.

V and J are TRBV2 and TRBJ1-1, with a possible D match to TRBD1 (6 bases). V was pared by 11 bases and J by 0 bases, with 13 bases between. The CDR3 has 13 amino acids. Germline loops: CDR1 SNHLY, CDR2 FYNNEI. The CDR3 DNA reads TGTGCCTCTCGGACAGATATGAACACTGAAGCTTTCTTT. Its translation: CASRTDMNTEAFF.

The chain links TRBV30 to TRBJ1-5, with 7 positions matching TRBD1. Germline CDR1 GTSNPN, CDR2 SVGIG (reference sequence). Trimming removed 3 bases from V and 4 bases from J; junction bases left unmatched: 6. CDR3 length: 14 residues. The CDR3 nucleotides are TGTGCCTGGAGGAGCGCAGGGGGGAATCAGCCCCAGCATTTT. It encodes CAWRSAGGNQPQHF. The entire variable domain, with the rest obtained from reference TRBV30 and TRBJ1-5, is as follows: SQTIHQWPATLVQPVGSPLSLECTVEGTSNPNLYWYRQAAGRGLQLLFYSVGIGQISSEVPQNLSASRPQDRQFILSSKKLLLSDSGFYLCAWRSAGGNQPQHFGDGTRLSIL.

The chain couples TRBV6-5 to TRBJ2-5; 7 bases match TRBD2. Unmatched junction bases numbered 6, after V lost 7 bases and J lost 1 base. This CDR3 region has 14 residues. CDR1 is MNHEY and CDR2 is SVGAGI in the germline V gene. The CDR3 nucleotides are TGTGCCAGCACCGACGGGAGGCGCCAAGAGACCCAGTACTTC. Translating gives CASTDGRRQETQYF.